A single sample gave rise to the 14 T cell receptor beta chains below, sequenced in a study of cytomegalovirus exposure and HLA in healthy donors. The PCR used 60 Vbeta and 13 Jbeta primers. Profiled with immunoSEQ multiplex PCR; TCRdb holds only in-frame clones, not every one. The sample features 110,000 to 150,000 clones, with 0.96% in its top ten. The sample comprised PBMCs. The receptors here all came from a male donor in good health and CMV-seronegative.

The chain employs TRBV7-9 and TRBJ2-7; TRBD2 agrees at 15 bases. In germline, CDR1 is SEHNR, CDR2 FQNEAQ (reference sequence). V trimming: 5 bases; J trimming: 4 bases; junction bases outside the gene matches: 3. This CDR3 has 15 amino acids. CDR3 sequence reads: CASSPGLAGGYEQYF. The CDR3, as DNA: TGTGCCAGCAGCCCGGGACTAGCGGGGGGTTACGAGCAGTACTTC.

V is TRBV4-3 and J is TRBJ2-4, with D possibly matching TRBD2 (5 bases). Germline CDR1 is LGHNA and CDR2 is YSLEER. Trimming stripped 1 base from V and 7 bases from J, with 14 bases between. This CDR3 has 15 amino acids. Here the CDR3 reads CASSQGTGTNNIQYF. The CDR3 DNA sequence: TGCGCCAGCAGCCAAGGGACTGGTACGAATAACATTCAGTACTTC.

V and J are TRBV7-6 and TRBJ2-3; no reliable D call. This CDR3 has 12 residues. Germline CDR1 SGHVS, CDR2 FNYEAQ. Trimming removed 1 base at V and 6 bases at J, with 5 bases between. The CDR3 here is CASSLGVDTQYF. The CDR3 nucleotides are TGTGCCAGCAGCTTAGGAGTGGATACGCAGTATTTT.

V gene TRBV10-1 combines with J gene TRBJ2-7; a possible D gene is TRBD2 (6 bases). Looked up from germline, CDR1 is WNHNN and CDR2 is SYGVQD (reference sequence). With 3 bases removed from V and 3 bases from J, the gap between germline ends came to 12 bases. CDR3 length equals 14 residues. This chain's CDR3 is CASSEKSGDYEQYF. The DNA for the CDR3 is TGCGCCAGCAGTGAAAAGTCGGGAGACTACGAGCAGTACTTC.

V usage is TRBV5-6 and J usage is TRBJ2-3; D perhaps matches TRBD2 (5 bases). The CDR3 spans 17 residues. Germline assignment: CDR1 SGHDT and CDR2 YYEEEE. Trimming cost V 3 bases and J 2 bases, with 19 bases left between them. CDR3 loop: CASSSPTRVRNTDTQYF. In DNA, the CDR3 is TGTGCCAGCAGCTCCCCGACGCGGGTTCGGAACACAGATACGCAGTATTTT.

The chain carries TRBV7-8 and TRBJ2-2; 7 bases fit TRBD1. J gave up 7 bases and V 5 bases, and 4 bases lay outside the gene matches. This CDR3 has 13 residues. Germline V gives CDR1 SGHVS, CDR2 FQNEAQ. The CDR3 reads CASSPGQFGELFF. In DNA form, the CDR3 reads TGTGCCAGCAGCCCGGGACAGTTCGGGGAGCTGTTTTTT. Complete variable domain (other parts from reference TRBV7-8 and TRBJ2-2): GAGVSQSPRYKVAKRGQDVALRCDPISGHVSLFWYQQALGQGPEFLTYFQNEAQLDKSGLPSDRFFAERPEGSVSTLKIQRTQQEDSAVYLCASSPGQFGELFFGEGSRLTVL.

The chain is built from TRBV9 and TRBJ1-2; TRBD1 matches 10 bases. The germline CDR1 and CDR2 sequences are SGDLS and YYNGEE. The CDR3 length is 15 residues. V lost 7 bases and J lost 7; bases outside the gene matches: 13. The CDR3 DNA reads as TGTGCCAGCGGCGGGGCCTCCGGGACAGGGGCTGGCTACACCTTC. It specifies CASGGASGTGAGYTF.

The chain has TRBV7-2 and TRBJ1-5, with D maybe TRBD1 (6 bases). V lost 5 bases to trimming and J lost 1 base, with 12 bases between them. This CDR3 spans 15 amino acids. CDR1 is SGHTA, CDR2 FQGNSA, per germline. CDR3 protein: CASSITGLSNQPQHF. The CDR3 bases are TGTGCCAGCAGCATAACAGGGTTGAGCAATCAGCCCCAGCATTTT.

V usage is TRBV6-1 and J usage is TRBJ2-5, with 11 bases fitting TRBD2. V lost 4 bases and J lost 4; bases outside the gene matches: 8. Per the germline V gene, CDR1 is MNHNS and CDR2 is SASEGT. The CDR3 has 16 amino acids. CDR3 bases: TGTGCCAGCAGTGCCGTAGCGGGAGGGCCGGGAGAGACCCAGTACTTC. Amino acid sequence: CASSAVAGGPGETQYF.

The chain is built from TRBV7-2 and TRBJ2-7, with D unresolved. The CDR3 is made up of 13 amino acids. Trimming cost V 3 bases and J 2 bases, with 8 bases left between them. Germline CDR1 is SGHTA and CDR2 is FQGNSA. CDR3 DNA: TGTGCCAGCAGCTTTAGCTTCCCCTACGAGCAGTACTTC. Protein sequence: CASSFSFPYEQYF.

The CDR3 coding sequence is TGTGCCAGTAGTCGACAGAAGTCACCCCTCCACTTT. Protein product: CASSRQKSPLHF. V gene TRBV19 combines with J gene TRBJ1-6; D might be TRBD1 (5 bases). The CDR3 sequence is 12 residues long. CDR1 LNHDA and CDR2 SQIVND come from the germline V gene (reference sequence). Between the trimmed V and J ends, which lost 5 bases and 10 bases, there was a span of 9 bases. Full variable domain (missing parts from reference TRBV19 and TRBJ1-6): DGGITQSPKYLFRKEGQNVTLSCEQNLNHDAMYWYRQDPGQGLRLIYYSQIVNDFQKGDIAEGYSVSREKKESFPLTVTSAQKNPTAFYLCASSRQKSPLHFGNGTRLTVT.

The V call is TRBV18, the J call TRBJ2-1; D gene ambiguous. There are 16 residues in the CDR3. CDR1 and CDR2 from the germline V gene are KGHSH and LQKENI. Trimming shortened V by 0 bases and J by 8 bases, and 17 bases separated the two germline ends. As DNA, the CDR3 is TGTGCCAGCTCACCACCGAGATCAACAGTCTTATATGAGCAGTTCTTC. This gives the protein CASSPPRSTVLYEQFF. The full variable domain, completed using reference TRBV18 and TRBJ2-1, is NAGVMQNPRHLVRRRGQEARLRCSPMKGHSHVYWYRQLPEEGLKFMVYLQKENIIDESGMPKERFSAEFPKEGPSILRIQQVVRGDSAAYFCASSPPRSTVLYEQFFGPGTRLTVL.

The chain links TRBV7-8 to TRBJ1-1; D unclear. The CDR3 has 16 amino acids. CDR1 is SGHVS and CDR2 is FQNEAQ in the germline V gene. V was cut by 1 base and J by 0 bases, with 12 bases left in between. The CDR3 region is CASSLGSGFMNTEAFF. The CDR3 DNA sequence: TGTGCCAGCAGCTTAGGTTCAGGCTTCATGAACACTGAAGCTTTCTTT.

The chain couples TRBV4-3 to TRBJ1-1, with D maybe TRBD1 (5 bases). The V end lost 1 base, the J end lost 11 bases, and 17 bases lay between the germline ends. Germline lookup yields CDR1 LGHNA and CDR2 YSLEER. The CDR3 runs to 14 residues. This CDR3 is CASSQGAQGWSAFF. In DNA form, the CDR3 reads TGCGCCAGCAGCCAAGGCGCGCAGGGATGGTCGGCTTTCTTT.